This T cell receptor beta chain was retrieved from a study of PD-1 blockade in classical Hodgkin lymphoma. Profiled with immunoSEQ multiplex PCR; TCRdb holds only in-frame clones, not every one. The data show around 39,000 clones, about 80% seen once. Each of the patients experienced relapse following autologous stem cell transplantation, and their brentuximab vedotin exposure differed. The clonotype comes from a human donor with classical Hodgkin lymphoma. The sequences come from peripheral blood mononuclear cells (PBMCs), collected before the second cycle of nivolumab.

The CDR3 protein is CASSLNTGELFF. The CDR3 bases are TGTGCCAGCAGCTTAAACACCGGGGAGCTGTTTTTT. V and J are TRBV11-1 and TRBJ2-2; no reliable D call. CDR1 is SGHAT and CDR2 is FQDESV in the germline V gene (reference sequence). The CDR3 extends over 12 amino acids. Between the trimmed V and J ends, which lost 2 bases and 2 bases, there was a span of 0 bases. Drawing the rest from reference TRBV11-1 and TRBJ2-2, the complete variable domain is EAEVAQSPRYKITEKSQAVAFWCDPISGHATLYWYRQILGQGPELLVQFQDESVVDDSQLPKDRFSAERLKGVDSTLKIQPAELGDSAMYLCASSLNTGELFFGEGSRLTVL.